This is a list of T cell receptor beta chains from one sample in a study of shared clonotypes between healthy human individuals. Data came from immunoSEQ multiplex PCR; TCRdb stores just in-frame clones and leaves some out. Of around 1.9 million clones listed, roughly 95% are singletons. The specimen was naive CD8+ T cells from PBMCs. All receptors derive from a man aged 18 to 30 in good health. Some clones in this sample may be carry-over from other donors' samples. The CDR3 runs from the conserved cysteine through the conserved F or W. Fields, in order: J gene, clone size, D gene, V gene, CDR3 DNA, CDR3 protein. D genes are given only for firm matches. The size of a clone is reported for some rows only, either as once, few or many, or as a class for expanded clones.

j_call: TRBJ2-7
clone_size: -
d_call: TRBD2
v_call: TRBV15
cdr3_nt: TGTGCCACCAGCACCTATAGCGGGACTGGCTACGAGCAGTACTTC
cdr3_aa: CATSTYSGTGYEQYF

j_call: TRBJ1-5
clone_size: few
d_call: -
v_call: TRBV7-9
cdr3_nt: TGTGCCAGCAGCTTAGGAGGGAGTCAGCCCCAGCATTTT
cdr3_aa: CASSLGGSQPQHF

j_call: TRBJ1-2
clone_size: -
d_call: -
v_call: TRBV19
cdr3_nt: TGTGCCAGTAGACCTAGGAGGGGAGATGGCTACACCTTC
cdr3_aa: CASRPRRGDGYTF

j_call: TRBJ2-1
clone_size: -
d_call: TRBD2
v_call: TRBV4-3
cdr3_nt: TGCGCCAGCAGCCAAGAGCTAGCGGGAGAGTACAATGAGCAGTTCTTC
cdr3_aa: CASSQELAGEYNEQFF

j_call: TRBJ1-4
clone_size: -
d_call: -
v_call: TRBV25-1
cdr3_nt: TGTGCCAGCGGGGGGACGGCCATTAATGAAAAACTGTTTTTT
cdr3_aa: CASGGTAINEKLFF

j_call: TRBJ1-5
clone_size: few
d_call: -
v_call: TRBV25-1
cdr3_nt: TGTGCCAGCAGTGACGAAGATCAGCCCCAGCATTTT
cdr3_aa: CASSDEDQPQHF

j_call: TRBJ2-1
clone_size: -
d_call: -
v_call: TRBV10-1
cdr3_nt: TGCGCCAGCAGTTCTGGAGTAGCCCCCCAGGAGCAGTTCTTC
cdr3_aa: CASSSGVAPQEQFF

j_call: TRBJ2-7
clone_size: -
d_call: -
v_call: TRBV28
cdr3_nt: TGTGCCAGCAGCCCACTCTACGAGCAGTACTTC
cdr3_aa: CASSPLYEQYF

j_call: TRBJ1-1
clone_size: -
d_call: -
v_call: TRBV6-1
cdr3_nt: TGTGCCAGCAGTGAAGAGCAGGGCTTGAACACTGAAGCTTTCTTT
cdr3_aa: CASSEEQGLNTEAFF

j_call: TRBJ2-2
clone_size: -
d_call: -
v_call: TRBV27
cdr3_nt: TGTGCCAGCAGCAAAATGGTCGACACCGGGGAGCTGTTTTTT
cdr3_aa: CASSKMVDTGELFF

j_call: TRBJ1-2
clone_size: -
d_call: TRBD1
v_call: TRBV29-1
cdr3_nt: TGCAGCGTCTATTCGGGACAGAAAAACTATGGCTACACCTTC
cdr3_aa: CSVYSGQKNYGYTF

j_call: TRBJ2-5
clone_size: -
d_call: TRBD2
v_call: TRBV5-4
cdr3_nt: TGTGCCAGCAGCTTGAAGCGGGAGAGAGGACAAGAGACCCAGTACTTC
cdr3_aa: CASSLKRERGQETQYF

j_call: TRBJ2-5
clone_size: once
d_call: -
v_call: TRBV2
cdr3_nt: TGTGCCGGGTGGGACCGGGACATAGAGACCCAGTACTTC
cdr3_aa: CAGWDRDIETQYF

j_call: TRBJ1-1
clone_size: few
d_call: -
v_call: TRBV5-1
cdr3_nt: TGCGCCAGCAGCTTGGCTACAGGTGGGACTGAAGCTTTCTTT
cdr3_aa: CASSLATGGTEAFF

j_call: TRBJ1-1
clone_size: -
d_call: -
v_call: TRBV28
cdr3_nt: TGTGCCAGCAGTTTACTGTGGGGCGGGCCTGAAGCTTTCTTT
cdr3_aa: CASSLLWGGPEAFF

j_call: TRBJ2-1
clone_size: -
d_call: -
v_call: TRBV21-1
cdr3_nt: TGTGCCAGCAGCAAAGGAGAGGTCATAGATGAGCAGTTCTTC
cdr3_aa: CASSKGEVIDEQFF

j_call: TRBJ1-2
clone_size: -
d_call: TRBD1
v_call: TRBV6-6
cdr3_nt: TGTGCCAGCAGTTACTCGGCACAGGGGGCAGGCTATGGCTACACCTTC
cdr3_aa: CASSYSAQGAGYGYTF

j_call: TRBJ2-7
clone_size: -
d_call: -
v_call: TRBV27
cdr3_nt: TGTGCCAGCAGTTTATCAGGGTACCTCTCCTACGAGCAGTACTTC
cdr3_aa: CASSLSGYLSYEQYF

j_call: TRBJ2-7
clone_size: -
d_call: -
v_call: TRBV7-9
cdr3_nt: TGTGCCAGCAGCTCCAAACAGGGTCTAGGGGACGAGCAGTACTTC
cdr3_aa: CASSSKQGLGDEQYF

j_call: TRBJ1-3
clone_size: -
d_call: -
v_call: TRBV15
cdr3_nt: TGTGCCACCAGCAGCGACGGCCACTCTGGAAACACCATATATTTT
cdr3_aa: CATSSDGHSGNTIYF

j_call: TRBJ2-2
clone_size: -
d_call: -
v_call: TRBV2
cdr3_nt: TGTGCCAGCAGTGAGGCCTCACTCGGGGAGCTGTTTTTT
cdr3_aa: CASSEASLGELFF

j_call: TRBJ1-4
clone_size: -
d_call: -
v_call: TRBV7-8
cdr3_nt: TGTGCCAGCAGCCCGCCCGGTCCTTGGAAGGAAAAACTGTTTTTT
cdr3_aa: CASSPPGPWKEKLFF

j_call: TRBJ1-5
clone_size: -
d_call: -
v_call: TRBV5-8
cdr3_nt: TGTGCCAGCAGCTTAATTAGGGGGACGGTGGGCAATCAGCCCCAGCATTTT
cdr3_aa: CASSLIRGTVGNQPQHF

j_call: TRBJ2-7
clone_size: -
d_call: TRBD2
v_call: TRBV7-9
cdr3_nt: TGTGCCAGCAGCTTAACGGGACTAGCTTATTACGAGCAGTACTTC
cdr3_aa: CASSLTGLAYYEQYF

j_call: TRBJ2-7
clone_size: -
d_call: -
v_call: TRBV27
cdr3_nt: TGTGCCAGCAGTTTAGGCCGAGGCTACGAGCAGTACTTC
cdr3_aa: CASSLGRGYEQYF

j_call: TRBJ1-2
clone_size: -
d_call: -
v_call: TRBV7-9
cdr3_nt: TGTGCCAGCAGCTTAGTAGTGGCGGGCGACTATGGCTACACCTTC
cdr3_aa: CASSLVVAGDYGYTF